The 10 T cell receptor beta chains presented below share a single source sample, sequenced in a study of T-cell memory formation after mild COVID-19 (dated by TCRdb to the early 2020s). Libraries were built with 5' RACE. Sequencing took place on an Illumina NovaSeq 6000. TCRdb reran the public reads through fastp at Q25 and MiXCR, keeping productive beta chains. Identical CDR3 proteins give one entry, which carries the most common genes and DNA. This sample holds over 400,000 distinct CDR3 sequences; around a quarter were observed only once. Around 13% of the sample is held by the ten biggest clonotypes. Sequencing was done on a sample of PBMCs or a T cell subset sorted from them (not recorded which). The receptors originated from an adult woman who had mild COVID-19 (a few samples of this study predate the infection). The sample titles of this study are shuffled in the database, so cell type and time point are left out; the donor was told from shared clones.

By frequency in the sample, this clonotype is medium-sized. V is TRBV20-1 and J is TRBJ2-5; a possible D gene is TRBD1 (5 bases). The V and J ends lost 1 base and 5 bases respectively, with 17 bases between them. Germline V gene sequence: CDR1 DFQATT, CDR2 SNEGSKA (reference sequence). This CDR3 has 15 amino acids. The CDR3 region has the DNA TGCAGTGCTAGAGTCGTAGGGGCGGTTGCGGAGACCCAGTACTTC. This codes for CSARVVGAVAETQYF.

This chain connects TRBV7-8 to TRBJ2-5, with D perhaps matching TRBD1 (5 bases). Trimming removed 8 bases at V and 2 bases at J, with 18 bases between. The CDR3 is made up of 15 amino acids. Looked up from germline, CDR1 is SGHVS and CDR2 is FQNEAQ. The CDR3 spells CASADGRTRQETQYF. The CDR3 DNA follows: TGTGCCAGCGCAGACGGACGGACAAGACAAGAGACCCAGTACTTC.

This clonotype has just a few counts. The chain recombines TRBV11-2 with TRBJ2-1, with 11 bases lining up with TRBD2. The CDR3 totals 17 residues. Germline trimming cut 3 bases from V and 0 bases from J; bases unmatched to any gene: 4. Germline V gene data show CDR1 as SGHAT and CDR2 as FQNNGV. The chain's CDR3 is CASSLNSGRASYNEQFF. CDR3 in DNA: TGTGCCAGCAGCTTGAATAGCGGGAGGGCCTCCTACAATGAGCAGTTCTTC.

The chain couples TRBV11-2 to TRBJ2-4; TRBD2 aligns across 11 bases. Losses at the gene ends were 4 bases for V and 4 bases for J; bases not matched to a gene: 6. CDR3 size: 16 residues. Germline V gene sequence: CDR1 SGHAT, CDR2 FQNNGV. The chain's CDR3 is CASSYDLAGGKNIQYF. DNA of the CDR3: TGTGCCAGCAGCTACGATCTAGCGGGGGGAAAAAACATTCAGTACTTC.

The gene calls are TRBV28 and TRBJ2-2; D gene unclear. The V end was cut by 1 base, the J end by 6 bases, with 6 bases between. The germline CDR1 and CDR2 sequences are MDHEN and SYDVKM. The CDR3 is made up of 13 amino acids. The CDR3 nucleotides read TGTGCCAGCAGTTTATTCCGGGCCGGGGAGCTGTTTTTT. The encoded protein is CASSLFRAGELFF.

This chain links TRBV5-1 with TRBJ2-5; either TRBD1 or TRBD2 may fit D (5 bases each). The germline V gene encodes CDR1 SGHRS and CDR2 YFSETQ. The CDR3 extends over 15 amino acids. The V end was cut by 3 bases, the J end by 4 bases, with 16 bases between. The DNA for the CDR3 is TGCGCCAGCAGCTATGGCGGTAGTGGGGGAGAGACCCAGTACTTC. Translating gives CASSYGGSGGETQYF.

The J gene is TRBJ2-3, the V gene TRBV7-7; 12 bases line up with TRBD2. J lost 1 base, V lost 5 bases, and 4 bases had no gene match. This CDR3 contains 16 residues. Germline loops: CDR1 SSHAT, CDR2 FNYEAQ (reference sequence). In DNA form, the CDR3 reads TGTGCCAGCAGCCCGAGACTAGCGGGGGGCACAGATACGCAGTATTTT. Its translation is CASSPRLAGGTDTQYF.

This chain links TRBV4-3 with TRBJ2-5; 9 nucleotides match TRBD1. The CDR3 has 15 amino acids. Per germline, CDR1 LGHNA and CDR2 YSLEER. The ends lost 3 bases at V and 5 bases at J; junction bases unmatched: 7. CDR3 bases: TGCGCCAGCAGCCATCGGGACAGGGAGGGGGAGACCCAGTACTTC. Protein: CASSHRDREGETQYF.

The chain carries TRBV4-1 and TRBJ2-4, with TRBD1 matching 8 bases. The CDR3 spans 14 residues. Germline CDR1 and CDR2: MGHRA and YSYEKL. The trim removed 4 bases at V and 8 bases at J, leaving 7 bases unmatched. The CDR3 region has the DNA TGCGCCAGCAGCCCTGGACAGGGTTTTGACATTCAGTACTTC. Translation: CASSPGQGFDIQYF.

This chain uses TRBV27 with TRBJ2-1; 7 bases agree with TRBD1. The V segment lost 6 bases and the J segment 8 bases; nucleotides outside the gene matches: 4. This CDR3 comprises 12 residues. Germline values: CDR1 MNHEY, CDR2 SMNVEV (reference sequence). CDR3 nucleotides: TGTGCCAGCAGAACAGGGGAGTATGAGCAGTTCTTC. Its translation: CASRTGEYEQFF.